What follows are 17 T cell receptor beta chains derived from one specimen sequenced in a study of regulatory T cells in long-lasting Graves disease. The TCR beta library used iRepertoire HTBI primers with Arm-PCR amplification of CDR3. TCRdb called the multiplex PCR reads again in MiXCR, with one record for every CDR3 protein. The data show about 420,000 distinct CDR3 sequences, with around 15% seen just once and 23% held by the top ten. Sample time point: newly diagnosed GD, antithyroid drugs for less than 3 months. The TCR library was made from RNA extracted from PBMCs. The sample was also reused in another study, on T cells in Graves' hyperthyroidism and ophthalmopathy.

Sequenced material: peripheral blood mononuclear cells (PBMCs), taken at new diagnosis, from a patient treated with antithyroid drugs. The receptors were gathered from a woman between 18 and 30 years old with Graves disease.

This clonotype was picked up many times. The chain links TRBV9 to TRBJ2-5, with 7 nucleotides matching TRBD2. Looked up from germline, CDR1 is SGDLS and CDR2 is YYNGEE. Germline trimming cut 0 bases from V and 0 bases from J; bases unmatched to any gene: 11. This CDR3 comprises 18 residues. DNA of the CDR3: TGTGCCAGCAGCGTAGCAGGAGGGACTAATACATACCAAGAGACCCAGTACTTC. Protein: CASSVAGGTNTYQETQYF.

This clonotype came up many times. This rearrangement joins TRBV28 to TRBJ2-5, with TRBD2 matching over 7 bases. V shed 1 base, J shed 4 bases, and the junction held 3 bases outside the gene matches. The length of the CDR3 is 14 residues. Germline V gene sequence: CDR1 MDHEN, CDR2 SYDVKM. The CDR3 bases are TGTGCCAGCAGTTTATACGCGGGAGTAGAGACCCAGTACTTC. It is translated as CASSLYAGVETQYF.

This clonotype was observed a handful of times. The rearrangement uses TRBV4-3 and TRBJ2-1; 7 bases are a match to TRBD1. Germline loops: CDR1 LGHNA, CDR2 YSLEER. The junction had 7 bases not matched to a gene; V was cut back by 1 base and J by 7 bases. The CDR3 extends over 15 amino acids. The CDR3 protein is CASSQVVTGVNEQFF. The CDR3, as DNA: TGCGCCAGCAGCCAAGTTGTTACAGGGGTAAATGAGCAGTTCTTC.

This clonotype was seen only a few times. The chain recombines TRBV6-1 with TRBJ2-2; D possibly matches TRBD1 or TRBD2 (5 bases each). The CDR3 spans 13 residues. Trimming removed 7 bases at V and 3 bases at J, with 9 bases between. The germline gives CDR1 MNHNS, CDR2 SASEGT. In DNA form, the CDR3 reads TGTGCCAGCACCGGGACCGACACCGGGGAGCTGTTTTTT. This translates into CASTGTDTGELFF.

On this clonotype itself: The CDR3 does not close with the conserved phenylalanine or tryptophan, likely indicating a read error. The V gene is TRBV12-3 or TRBV12-4, the J gene TRBJ2-1; 14 nucleotides match TRBD2. The CDR3 is 16 residues long. V dropped 6 bases and J dropped 5; count of bases not matched to a gene: 6. The CDR3 DNA reads TGTGCCAGCAGACGAGGACTAGCGGGAGGAGACAATGAGCAGTTCTGC. This sequence encodes CASRRGLAGGDNEQFC.

The genes are TRBV2 and TRBJ2-5; D perhaps matches TRBD1 (6 bases). V lost 4 bases and J lost 2, with 11 bases in between. From germline, CDR1 is SNHLY and CDR2 FYNNEI. This CDR3 has 14 residues. The CDR3 nucleotides are TGTGCCAGCAGTGTTTACAGGGCACAAGAGACCCAGTACTTC. This translates into CASSVYRAQETQYF.

This clonotype was found many times. The genes are TRBV12-3 or TRBV12-4 and TRBJ2-3; D gene ambiguous. The CDR3 totals 13 residues. V shed 5 bases and J shed 5 bases, with 11 bases lying between them. CDR3 residues: CASSPKERDTQYF. In DNA, the CDR3 is TGTGCCAGCAGTCCTAAAGAAAGAGATACGCAGTATTTT.

A few counts support this clonotype. The chain uses TRBV6-4 and TRBJ1-2; possible D gene TRBD1, 6 bases. The CDR3 has 24 amino acids. V lost 4 bases and J lost 4, with 43 bases in between. The germline V gene encodes CDR1 MRHNA and CDR2 SNTAGT. CDR3 sequence: CASSALANRDKLFILRRGPYGYTF. The CDR3 DNA follows: TGTGCCAGCAGTGCCCTGGCTAACCGGGACAAACTTTTCATTTTACGCCGTGGGCCCTATGGCTACACCTTC.

For the CDR3, the DNA is TGTGCCAGCAGCCGTTCCCCTCGTGAAAAACTGTTTTTT. Its protein product is CASSRSPREKLFF. The rearrangement links TRBV3-1 to TRBJ1-4; the D is unclear. This CDR3 contains 13 residues. V was trimmed by 4 bases and J by 7 bases, leaving 10 bases between them. CDR1 is LGHDT, CDR2 YNNKEL, per germline (reference sequence).

This clonotype showed up many times. This chain joins TRBV11-2 and TRBJ2-1, with 11 bases matching TRBD2. The CDR3 totals 17 residues. V trimming: 2 bases; J trimming: 2 bases; junction bases outside the gene matches: 5. Germline CDR1 is SGHAT and CDR2 is FQNNGV. CDR3 in amino acids: CASSLTSGSRTYNEQFF. For the CDR3, the DNA is TGTGCCAGCAGCTTAACTAGCGGGAGTAGGACCTACAATGAGCAGTTCTTC.

Concerning this clonotype itself: This may arise from a read error, as a much more abundant clone is one base away. The CDR3 carries no conserved terminal phenylalanine or tryptophan, so it likely arises from a read error. The genes are TRBV20-1 and TRBJ2-1; 12 bases map to TRBD2. The DNA matches TRBJ2-5 better at its end, which makes the J call doubtful. The CDR3 length is 16 residues. The germline CDR1 and CDR2 sequences are DFQATT and SNEGSKA (reference sequence). The CDR3 sequence: CSARDPRLAGVETQYS. Written as DNA, the CDR3 is TGCAGTGCTAGAGACCCTCGACTAGCGGGAGTCGAGACCCAGTACTCC.

This chain joins TRBV12-3 or TRBV12-4 and TRBJ1-2; the D gene is possibly TRBD1 (6 bases). V lost 7 bases and J 7 bases, leaving 19 bases between the germline ends. The CDR3 covers 14 residues. The CDR3 DNA reads as TGTGCCAGCAAACTCATCGGGGGGGGCGGTGGCTACACCTTC. Translation gives CASKLIGGGGGYTF.

The V gene is TRBV7-9, the J gene TRBJ2-1; TRBD1 might be the D (5 bases). Deletions cut 3 bases from V and 9 bases from J, with 9 bases between. From germline, CDR1 is SEHNR and CDR2 FQNEAQ (reference sequence). This CDR3 has 12 residues. CDR3 DNA: TGTGCCAGCAGCTTTACAGGTAGTGAGCAGTTCTTC. Amino acid sequence: CASSFTGSEQFF.

This clonotype showed up many times. The chain is built from TRBV12-3 or TRBV12-4 and TRBJ1-4; TRBD1 agrees at 7 bases. V trimming: 6 bases; J trimming: 1 base; junction bases outside the gene matches: 11. The CDR3 sequence is 17 residues long. CDR3 amino acids: CASSRGQPSLTNEKLFF. The CDR3 DNA follows: TGTGCCAGCAGCAGGGGACAGCCTTCGCTAACTAATGAAAAACTGTTTTTT.

There are many counts of this clonotype. The J gene is TRBJ2-1, the V gene TRBV2, with 10 bases aligning to TRBD1. Germline V CDR1 and CDR2: SNHLY, FYNNEI. The CDR3 spans 15 residues. V was clipped by 6 bases and J by 3 bases; unmatched bases: 5. CDR3 sequence reads: CASSLTGGGYNEQFF. In DNA form, the CDR3 reads TGTGCCAGCAGCCTGACAGGGGGCGGCTACAATGAGCAGTTCTTC.

This clonotype was counted only a few times. The DNA for the CDR3 is TGCAGTGCTAGACTCCCGGGACTAGGTATGGGGGAGCAGTTCTTC. Translation gives CSARLPGLGMGEQFF. The J gene is TRBJ2-1, the V gene TRBV20-1; 8 bases are shared with TRBD2. V lost 2 bases to trimming and J lost 10 bases; unmatched junction nucleotides: 13. The CDR3 is made up of 15 amino acids. Germline-derived CDR1 and CDR2 are DFQATT and SNEGSKA (reference sequence).

In this sample, this clonotype turned up many times. V gene TRBV18 combines with J gene TRBJ2-7, with D possibly matching TRBD2 (6 bases). From germline, CDR1 is KGHSH and CDR2 LQKENI. The CDR3 totals 15 residues. Trimming shortened V by 4 bases and J by 3 bases, and 16 bases separated the two germline ends. This chain's CDR3 is CASSLGRDHGYEQYF. CDR3 coding DNA: TGTGCCAGCTCACTGGGGCGGGACCACGGCTACGAGCAGTACTTC.